The 32 T cell receptor beta chains presented below share a single source sample, sequenced in a study of molecular identifiers for immune sequencing clone quantification. TCRdb reprocessed the PCR reads via MiXCR and lists one record per CDR3 protein. This sample has about 640,000 distinct CDR3 sequences, with 15% to 20% found just once. Sequences were obtained from naive CD8+ T cells from blood, with Jurkat cell RNA spiked in. Subset: FACS-sorted CD8+CD4-CCR7+CD45RA+ naive T cells. The receptors originated from a human donor in good health. Some libraries in this study had Jurkat cell RNA spiked in.

This chain joins TRBV28 and TRBJ2-5; TRBD1 matches at 7 bases. Germline CDR1 and CDR2: MDHEN and SYDVKM. The ends lost 4 bases at V and 0 bases at J; junction bases unmatched: 5. The CDR3 totals 15 residues. The CDR3 DNA reads TGTGCCAGCAGTTATCCGGGACAGCACCAAGAGACCCAGTACTTC. Translating gives CASSYPGQHQETQYF.

This clonotype has more than one count but fewer than ten. CDR3 sequence: CASSPYSTHREQYF. CDR3 DNA: TGTGCCAGCAGCCCGTACAGTACTCATCGGGAGCAGTACTTC. The rearrangement links TRBV9 to TRBJ2-7, with D unresolved. The CDR3 is 14 residues long. V lost 4 bases to trimming and J lost 7 bases, with 18 bases between them. The germline gives CDR1 SGDLS, CDR2 YYNGEE.

This clonotype was counted ten times or more. The J gene is TRBJ1-1, the V gene TRBV20-1, with D tentatively TRBD1 (5 bases). The CDR3 totals 17 residues. Germline V lookup: CDR1 DFQATT, CDR2 SNEGSKA (reference sequence). Trimming removed 1 base from V and 1 base from J, with 19 bases in between. The CDR3 nucleotides read TGCAGTGCTAGAGGGGGCGGGACCGTACTTTCGAACACTGAAGCTTTCTTT. Amino acid sequence: CSARGGGTVLSNTEAFF.

This clonotype was counted at least ten times. One junction end does not reproduce the germline sequence, and a read error may be involved. The chain links TRBV5-1 to TRBJ1-4; D is ambiguous. Per germline, CDR1 SGHRS and CDR2 YFSETQ. The CDR3 runs to 14 residues. CDR3 sequence (DNA): TGCGCCAGCAGCTTGGAGGAGAACAATGGAAAACTGTTTTTT. The encoded protein is CASSLEENNGKLFF.

This clonotype was counted ten times or more. The chain joins TRBV28 to TRBJ1-2; D is perhaps TRBD1 (5 bases). This CDR3 contains 18 residues. With 3 bases removed from V and 3 bases from J, the gap between germline ends came to 23 bases. Germline V gene sequence: CDR1 MDHEN, CDR2 SYDVKM. The CDR3 bases are TGTGCCAGCAGTTTCTGGGGACGAATGCTAGAGTCTGACTATGGCTACACCTTC. Protein sequence: CASSFWGRMLESDYGYTF.

This sequence joins TRBV12-5 and TRBJ2-6, with a tentative D call TRBD1 (6 bases). V was clipped by 4 bases and J by 2 bases, with 12 bases between them. CDR3 size: 16 residues. Germline CDR1 is LGHNT and CDR2 is FRNRAP. CDR3 in DNA: TGTGCTAGTGGTTCTACCTCAGGGGCTGGGGCCAACGTCCTGACTTTC. Protein sequence: CASGSTSGAGANVLTF.

This clonotype was counted many times. V and J are TRBV27 and TRBJ1-1; D is perhaps TRBD1 (5 bases). The germline V gene encodes CDR1 MNHEY and CDR2 SMNVEV (reference sequence). The CDR3 length is 16 residues. The V end was cut by 5 bases, the J end by 6 bases, with 22 bases between. For the CDR3, the DNA is TGTGCCAGCAGTCCGGCGCAGGGCGAATCGTACGCTGAAGCTTTCTTT. Residues: CASSPAQGESYAEAFF.

This clonotype was recorded many times. The chain joins TRBV10-3 to TRBJ1-5; D is ambiguous. From germline, CDR1 is ENHRY and CDR2 SYGVKD. V gave up 0 bases and J gave up 0 bases, with 6 bases separating them. The CDR3 is made up of 15 amino acids. CDR3 loop: CAISESGYSNQPQHF. CDR3 DNA sequence: TGTGCCATCAGTGAGTCTGGGTATAGCAATCAGCCCCAGCATTTT.

Of note for this clonotype: Possible read error: a much larger clone is one base away. V and J are TRBV14 and TRBJ1-1; TRBD1 is a possible D gene (5 bases). The CDR3 length is 14 residues. Looked up from germline, CDR1 is SGHDN and CDR2 is FVKESK. The chain's CDR3 is CASSPDGPDTEASF. For the CDR3, the DNA is TGTGCCAGCAGCCCTGACGGTCCGGACACTGAAGCTTCCTTT.

This clonotype was observed at least ten times. The chain is built from TRBV27 and TRBJ1-5; D is ambiguous. The germline gives CDR1 MNHEY, CDR2 SMNVEV (reference sequence). Between the trimmed V and J ends, which lost 2 bases and 0 bases, there was a span of 14 bases. The CDR3 is 17 amino acids. The CDR3 protein is CASSLTAEGYSNQPQHF. CDR3 sequence (DNA): TGTGCCAGCAGTTTAACGGCAGAAGGGTATAGCAATCAGCCCCAGCATTTT.

This clonotype came up many times. The chain has TRBV13 and TRBJ2-2; possibly TRBD1 or TRBD2 for D (5 bases each). The length of the CDR3 is 16 residues. CDR1 PRHDT and CDR2 FYEKMQ come from the germline V gene (reference sequence). V was clipped by 5 bases and J by 1 base, with 14 bases between them. In DNA form, the CDR3 reads TGTGCCAGCAGCCTAACCGGGACGTTGAACACCGGGGAGCTGTTTTTT. This sequence encodes CASSLTGTLNTGELFF.

The sample holds many counts of this clonotype. This rearrangement joins TRBV14 to TRBJ2-5, with D perhaps assigned TRBD1 or TRBD2 (6 bases each). Germline CDR1 SGHDN, CDR2 FVKESK. The CDR3 length is 15 residues. Trimming removed 5 bases from V and 5 bases from J, with 18 bases in between. The DNA for the CDR3 is TGTGCCAGCAGCGTACGTCCCGGGGGCCGCGAGACCCAGTACTTC. It is translated as CASSVRPGGRETQYF.

Concerning this clonotype itself: One end of the junction is discordant with germline, which a read error may explain. This chain joins TRBV6-5 and TRBJ2-1; D not resolved. The CDR3 covers 13 residues. Germline CDR1 and CDR2: MNHEY and SVGAGI. The CDR3 loop is CASRYAILGEQFF. CDR3 DNA: TGTGCCAGCCGTTACGCAATTCTCGGGGAGCAGTTCTTC.

This clonotype appeared many times. The gene calls are TRBV28 and TRBJ2-3, with D uncertain. V was pared by 6 bases and J by 2 bases, with 15 bases between. Germline CDR1 reads MDHEN; CDR2 reads SYDVKM. This CDR3 comprises 15 residues. The CDR3 region is CASSLSAANTDTQYF. CDR3 sequence (DNA): TGTGCCAGCAGCCTTTCCGCAGCAAACACAGATACGCAGTATTTT.

This clonotype was seen a few times. The rearrangement links TRBV2 to TRBJ2-1; 12 bases are shared with TRBD2. The length of the CDR3 is 15 residues. Germline CDR1 is SNHLY and CDR2 is FYNNEI. Trimming removed 6 bases from V and 4 bases from J; junction bases left unmatched: 4. CDR3 amino acids: CASRETSGGYNEQFF. The CDR3 DNA follows: TGTGCCAGCAGAGAAACTAGCGGGGGGTACAATGAGCAGTTCTTC.

A few counts support this clonotype. A much larger clone differs from this one at a single base, so this may be a read error. This chain links TRBV20-1 with TRBJ2-7; no reliable D call. CDR1 DFQATT and CDR2 SNEGSKA come from the germline V gene (reference sequence). The CDR3 is 13 amino acids. The CDR3 protein is CSANYLGSSEQYF. For the CDR3, the DNA is TGCAGTGCTAACTACCTGGGATCCTCCGAGCAGTACTTC.

This clonotype was detected many times. The chain couples TRBV29-1 to TRBJ1-4; 12 bases agree with TRBD1. This CDR3 contains 16 residues. CDR1 and CDR2 (germline): SQVTM, ANQGSEA. With V trimmed by 4 bases and J by 8 bases, 11 bases remained unmatched. The CDR3 DNA reads TGCAGCGTTGTTGGGGACAGGGGGCATGCCGGGGAAAAACTGTTTTTT. Encoded protein: CSVVGDRGHAGEKLFF.

This clonotype was detected a few times. This chain joins TRBV7-8 and TRBJ2-1; 12 bases are a match to TRBD2. The V and J ends lost 4 bases and 12 bases, in that order; junction bases with no gene match: 10. Germline V gives CDR1 SGHVS, CDR2 FQNEAQ. The CDR3 is made up of 15 amino acids. The CDR3 DNA reads as TGTGCCAGCAGCTCTTCTAGCGGGGGGGCCGGTTGGCAGTTCTTC. Translating gives CASSSSSGGAGWQFF.

For this clonotype: One end of the junction is discordant with germline, which a read error may explain. The J gene is TRBJ2-3, the V gene TRBV4-2, with 13 bases matching TRBD2. Germline values: CDR1 LGHNA, CDR2 YNFKEQ. The CDR3 is made up of 16 amino acids. CDR3 region: CASSQGTSGSTDTQCF. CDR3 sequence (DNA): TGTGCCAGCAGCCAAGGGACTAGCGGGAGCACAGATACGCAGTGTTTT.

Remarks on this clonotype: A much larger clone sits a single nucleotide away, making a read error possible. The chain links TRBV12-3 or TRBV12-4 to TRBJ2-5; the match to TRBD1 covers 7 bases. The CDR3 has 15 residues. V shed 7 bases and J 6 bases; nucleotides not matched to a gene: 14. The CDR3: CASTSTPGRGKTQYF. In DNA, the CDR3 is TGTGCCAGCACCTCCACTCCGGGCAGGGGGAAGACCCAGTACTTC.

This clonotype was counted ten times or more. The chain recombines TRBV5-1 with TRBJ2-3, with TRBD2 identical over 7 bases. J gave up 0 bases and V 9 bases, and 13 bases lay outside the gene matches. CDR1 is SGHRS, CDR2 YFSETQ, per germline. The CDR3 spans 16 residues. The CDR3 loop reads CATHLLGGRSTDTQYF. Written as DNA, the CDR3 is TGCGCCACCCACCTCCTGGGGGGGAGAAGCACAGATACGCAGTATTTT.

This clonotype has at least ten counts. The rearrangement joins TRBV4-1 to TRBJ2-2, with 15 bases that match TRBD2. The CDR3 runs to 15 residues. The germline V gene has CDR1 MGHRA and CDR2 YSYEKL. The ends lost 11 bases at V and 5 bases at J; junction bases unmatched: 6. The CDR3: CASGLAGGRTGELFF. The CDR3 region has the DNA TGCGCCTCGGGACTAGCGGGGGGTCGTACCGGGGAGCTGTTTTTT.

This clonotype came up many times. The rearrangement links TRBV20-1 to TRBJ1-3, with a tentative D call TRBD1 (6 bases). The V gene lost 3 bases and the J gene lost 0 bases, with 12 bases spanning the gap. The germline gives CDR1 DFQATT, CDR2 SNEGSKA (reference sequence). The CDR3 runs 15 residues. The CDR3 sequence is CSARSDRTSGNTIYF. In DNA, the CDR3 is TGCAGTGCTAGGTCCGACAGGACCTCTGGAAACACCATATATTTT.

This chain links TRBV20-1 with TRBJ2-7; no clear D gene. The CDR3 sequence is 12 residues long. CDR1 is DFQATT, CDR2 SNEGSKA, per germline (reference sequence). Trimming stripped 3 bases from V and 8 bases from J, with 14 bases between. The CDR3 nucleotides are TGCAGTGCTAGTGATCTAGATCTTCAGCAGTACTTC. It translates to CSASDLDLQQYF.

This clonotype has at least ten counts. The chain couples TRBV6-1 to TRBJ1-5; TRBD1 is a possible D gene (6 bases). This CDR3 has 14 amino acids. Germline-derived CDR1 and CDR2 are MNHNS and SASEGT. V was shortened by 6 bases and J by 4 bases, with 13 bases between the two germline ends. CDR3 nucleotide sequence: TGTGCCAGCAGGATGGGGGCAGCTAATCAGCCCCAGCATTTT. Its translation is CASRMGAANQPQHF.

This clonotype was detected ten times or more. The chain uses TRBV6-2 or TRBV6-3 and TRBJ1-1; D gene ambiguous. From germline, CDR1 is MNHEY and CDR2 SVGEGT. V lost 2 bases to trimming and J lost 1 base, with 5 bases between them. The CDR3 is 13 amino acids. CDR3 in DNA: TGTGCCAGCAGTTACCCAAAGAACACTGAAGCTTTCTTT. Its translation: CASSYPKNTEAFF.

CDR3 amino acids: CASSYGVAGSYEQYF. CDR3 nucleotide sequence: TGTGCCAGCAGTTACGGAGTAGCGGGGTCCTACGAGCAGTACTTC. The V call is TRBV6-6, the J call TRBJ2-7, with 8 bases lining up with TRBD2. The CDR3 extends over 15 amino acids. V was pared by 2 bases and J by 1 base, with 4 bases of the junction left unmatched. Germline CDR1 and CDR2: MNHNY and SVGAGI (reference sequence).

With regard to this clonotype: A much larger clone lies a single base off, so this may be a read error. The chain joins TRBV19 to TRBJ2-1; D is ambiguous. The CDR3 spans 15 residues. Germline loops: CDR1 LNHDA, CDR2 SQIVND (reference sequence). The CDR3 loop reads CASSMAERSYNEQLF. Here the CDR3 DNA reads TGTGCCAGTAGTATGGCGGAGAGGAGCTACAATGAGCAGCTCTTC.

This clonotype was seen at least ten times. The genes are TRBV6-1 and TRBJ2-7; possibly TRBD1 for D (6 bases). Germline CDR1 and CDR2: MNHNS and SASEGT. V lost 6 bases to trimming and J lost 2 bases, with 14 bases between them. The CDR3 extends over 14 amino acids. The CDR3 spells CASRVRDTTYEQYF. CDR3 DNA: TGTGCCAGCAGGGTCCGGGACACCACCTACGAGCAGTACTTC.

This clonotype was seen at least ten times. This chain links TRBV7-9 with TRBJ1-5, with 7 nucleotides matching TRBD1. V shed 5 bases and J 5 bases; nucleotides not matched to a gene: 9. In germline, CDR1 is SEHNR, CDR2 FQNEAQ (reference sequence). The CDR3 is 15 amino acids. The DNA for the CDR3 is TGTGCCAGCAGCCCGACAGGGCACGACCATCAGCCCCAGCATTTT. This translates into CASSPTGHDHQPQHF.

With respect to this clonotype: A much larger clone differs from this one at a single base, so this may be a read error. J is TRBJ2-1 and V is TRBV5-4; 8 bases agree with TRBD2. The CDR3 extends over 19 amino acids. Germline CDR1 and CDR2: SGHNT and YYREEE (reference sequence). Trimming at V came to 4 bases and at J to 8 bases, leaving 23 bases not matched to a gene. The CDR3: CASSVNPGLVGGWGHEQFF. The CDR3 region has the DNA TGTGCCAGCAGCGTGAACCCGGGACTAGTGGGAGGCTGGGGTCATGAGCAGTTCTTC.

Regarding this clonotype: This clone may be a read error of a much larger clone one base away. The chain couples TRBV9 to TRBJ1-1; TRBD1 might be the D (5 bases). CDR1 is SGDLS, CDR2 YYNGEE, per germline. This CDR3 has 15 amino acids. The CDR3 reads CASSVDSNKNTEALF. The CDR3 coding sequence is TGTGCCAGCAGCGTCGACAGCAATAAAAACACTGAAGCTCTCTTT. Combining the CDR3 with reference TRBV9 and TRBJ1-1 gives the whole variable domain DSGVTQTPKHLITATGQRVTLRCSPRSGDLSVYWYQQSLDQGLQFLIQYYNGEERAKGNILERFSAQQFPDLHSELNLSSLELGDSALYFCASSVDSNKNTEALFGQGTRLTVV.